What follows are 8 T cell receptor beta chains derived from one specimen sequenced in a study of multiple sclerosis patients with progressive multifocal leukoencephalopathy. Time point indicated: before natalizumab initiation. Method: immunoSEQ multiplex PCR; TCRdb's copy keeps in-frame clones and lacks some. The sample carries more than 30,000 clones, around 93% recorded once. Material: PBMCs. The source of these receptors is a man aged 25 to 40 with multiple sclerosis.

The chain uses TRBV11-2 and TRBJ2-7, with unresolved D. V was trimmed by 1 base and J by 10 bases, leaving 14 bases between them. The CDR3 runs to 13 residues. Germline V gene sequence: CDR1 SGHAT, CDR2 FQNNGV. CDR3 region: CASSLGVRSFQYF. CDR3 coding DNA: TGTGCCAGCAGCTTAGGTGTCCGAAGCTTCCAGTACTTC.

CDR3 sequence (DNA): TGTGCCAGCAGTCAAGGGGGCATCTATGGCTACACCTTC. Translated, it gives CASSQGGIYGYTF. The chain combines TRBV5-4 with TRBJ1-2; TRBD1 matches 7 bases. This CDR3 spans 13 amino acids. Germline loops: CDR1 SGHNT, CDR2 YYREEE (reference sequence). The V and J ends lost 5 bases and 4 bases, in that order; junction bases with no gene match: 5.

The chain carries TRBV7-6 and TRBJ2-1; 12 nucleotides match TRBD2. Germline CDR1 is SGHVS and CDR2 is FNYEAQ. The J segment lost 11 bases and the V segment lost 1 base, leaving 3 bases of the junction unmatched. CDR3 length: 14 residues. CDR3 residues: CASSLGTSGIKQFF. DNA for the CDR3: TGTGCCAGCAGCTTAGGGACTAGCGGGATTAAGCAGTTCTTC. The complete variable domain, with remaining parts taken from reference TRBV7-6 and TRBJ2-1, reads GAGVSQSPRYKVTKRGQDVALRCDPISGHVSLYWYRQALGQGPEFLTYFNYEAQQDKSGLPNDRFSAERPEGSISTLTIQRTEQRDSAMYRCASSLGTSGIKQFFGPGTRLTVL.

The chain's CDR3 is CASTRGDTQYF. CDR3 nucleotide sequence: TGTGCCAGCACCCGCGGGGATACGCAGTATTTT. The gene calls are TRBV6-5 and TRBJ2-3; weak D call: TRBD2 (5 bases). V was pared by 7 bases and J by 6 bases, with 8 bases between. CDR1 is MNHEY, CDR2 SVGAGI, per germline. The CDR3 totals 11 residues.

This chain uses TRBV9 with TRBJ2-5; possible D gene TRBD2, 5 bases. This CDR3 is 15 amino acids long. The germline CDR1 and CDR2 sequences are SGDLS and YYNGEE. Trimming left V 4 bases short and J 4 bases short, with 17 bases between. The CDR3 DNA is TGTGCCAGCAGCACCGAGGACTTCCTCCCAGAGACCCAGTACTTC. Its translation: CASSTEDFLPETQYF.

This clone was counted once. J is TRBJ1-1 and V is TRBV19, with 7 bases aligning to TRBD1. The CDR3 totals 15 residues. J lost 3 bases, V lost 4 bases, and 8 bases had no gene match. Germline V CDR1 and CDR2: LNHDA, SQIVND (reference sequence). CDR3 in DNA: TGTGCCAGTAGTAGGGGACAGCTTAGACACACTGAAGCTTTCTTT. Protein product: CASSRGQLRHTEAFF.

Note on this clone: Other nucleotide sequences in the sample specify the same CDR3. The chain carries TRBV7-3 and TRBJ2-7, with D perhaps matching TRBD1 or TRBD2 (5 bases each). The germline V gene encodes CDR1 SGHTA and CDR2 FQGTGA. Trimming took off 2 bases at V and 2 bases at J, with 10 bases between the two ends. This CDR3 has 14 residues. The CDR3 DNA reads as TGTGCCAGCAGCTTAGGGGTGGGGGCCTACGAGCAGTACTTC. Amino acids: CASSLGVGAYEQYF. The complete variable domain, with remaining parts taken from reference TRBV7-3 and TRBJ2-7, reads GAGVSQTPSNKVTEKGKYVELRCDPISGHTALYWYRQSLGQGPEFLIYFQGTGAADDSGLPNDRFFAVRPEGSVSTLKIQRTERGDSAVYLCASSLGVGAYEQYFGPGTRLTVT.

V gene TRBV7-2 combines with J gene TRBJ2-7; D gene uncertain. V was cut by 0 bases and J by 5 bases, with 17 bases left in between. The CDR3 totals 16 residues. Germline V lookup: CDR1 SGHTA, CDR2 FQGNSA. The CDR3 DNA reads TGTGCCAGCAGCTTAGCTGGGGTTGGGGTAAAGGACGAGCAGTACTTC. Translated: CASSLAGVGVKDEQYF.